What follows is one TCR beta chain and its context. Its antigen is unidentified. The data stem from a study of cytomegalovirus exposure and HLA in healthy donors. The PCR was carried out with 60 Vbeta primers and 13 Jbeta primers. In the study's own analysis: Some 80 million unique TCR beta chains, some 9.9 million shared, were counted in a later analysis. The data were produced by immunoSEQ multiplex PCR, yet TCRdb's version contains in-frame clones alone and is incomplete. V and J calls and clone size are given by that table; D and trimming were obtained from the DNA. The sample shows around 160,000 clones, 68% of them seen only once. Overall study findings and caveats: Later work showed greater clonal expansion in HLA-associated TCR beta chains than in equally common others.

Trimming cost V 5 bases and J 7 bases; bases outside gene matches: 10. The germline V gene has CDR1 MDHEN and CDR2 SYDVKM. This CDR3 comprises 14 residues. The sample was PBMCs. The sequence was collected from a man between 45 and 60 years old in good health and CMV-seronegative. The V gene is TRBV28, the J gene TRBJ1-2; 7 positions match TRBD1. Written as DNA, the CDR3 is TGTGCCAGCAGTCAGGACAGGCGGATTTCTGGCTACACCTTC. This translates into CASSQDRRISGYTF.